These T cell receptor beta chains were read from a single sample in a study of regulatory T cells in long-lasting Graves disease. TCRdb processed the multiplex PCR reads anew with MiXCR; each CDR3 protein has one entry. In the table there are fewer than 650,000 distinct CDR3 sequences, 15% to 20% of which are singletons. These data also featured in a second study, about T cells in Graves' hyperthyroidism and ophthalmopathy.

This sample comprised peripheral blood mononuclear cells (PBMCs), obtained at new diagnosis, from a patient treated with antithyroid drugs. The origin of the receptors is a woman aged 30 to 39 with Graves disease. Each CDR3 is given with its conserved first and last residue. A row's size may be missing; if present it is once, few, many or a size class.

>.|TRBJ1-1|TRBV11-2
CASSRADSGTGITEAFF
>few|TRBJ1-3|TRBV12-3/TRBV12-4
CASRGQGLYAGNTIYF
>many|TRBJ1-2|TRBV2
CASSDDGNGGGRGYTF
>.|TRBJ2-5|TRBV28
CASSLVYNSETQYF
>few|TRBJ2-1|TRBV6-4
CASSDWAGNNEQFF
>many|TRBJ1-1|TRBV2
CASRGQTYTEAFF
>many|TRBJ1-1|TRBV27
CASSLGRYGNTEAFF
>many|TRBJ2-7|TRBV5-1
CASSLMSYYEQYF
>.|TRBJ2-1|TRBV18
CASSLTGRGSYNEQFF
>few|TRBJ2-3|TRBV10-3
CAIGRASGSDTQYF
>many|TRBJ2-7|TRBV11-3
CASSTAGGREQYF
>few|TRBJ1-2|TRBV19
CASSRSVGNYGYTF
>many|TRBJ2-1|TRBV20-1
CSAKPGTSIYEQFF
>few|TRBJ2-6|TRBV5-5
CASSEGPNLSGANVLTF
>.|TRBJ1-6|TRBV14
CASSLATGGTSPLHF
>many|TRBJ1-2|TRBV7-9
CASSDRAYGYTF
>many|TRBJ2-1|TRBV6-2/TRBV6-3
CASSSKGEQFF
>few|TRBJ1-1|TRBV5-4
CASSRKQGLEAFF
>.|TRBJ2-3|TRBV11-2
CASSFHLSDTQYF
>once|TRBJ1-3|TRBV28
CASSLWPMGTVSSGNTIYF
>many|TRBJ1-1|TRBV28
CASSLTGTGKAFF
>many|TRBJ1-1|TRBV6-2/TRBV6-3
CASSYLGISQGTEAFF
>.|TRBJ2-1|TRBV7-3
CASSPRLAEPEQFF
>many|TRBJ2-7|TRBV12-3/TRBV12-4
CASSTTGTGPYEQYF
>few|TRBJ2-7|TRBV2
CASSGLTGRYEQYF
>few|TRBJ1-1|TRBV5-6
CASSLMTHMNTEAFF
>few|TRBJ1-3|TRBV5-1
CASSLALRGTGNTIYF
>few|TRBJ1-2|TRBV6-2/TRBV6-3
CASGISGGYTF
>few|TRBJ2-7|TRBV7-9
CASGMGSGGFYEQYF
>.|TRBJ2-7|TRBV11-3
CASSLTSGKGLAGIYEQYF
>.|TRBJ1-2|TRBV5-1
CASSWGQDYGYTF
>many|TRBJ1-6|TRBV7-3
CASSLLGSTNSPLHF
>.|TRBJ2-5|TRBV9
CASSVERGGYQETQYF
>many|TRBJ2-1|TRBV28
CASSSGGPYNEQFF
>.|TRBJ2-5|TRBV12-3/TRBV12-4
CASSPPPGLLETQYF
>.|TRBJ1-2|TRBV24-1
CATSDLGGDGYTF
>.|TRBJ2-7|TRBV2
CASGRVREQYF
>.|TRBJ2-1|TRBV20-1
CSAKGWGFHYNEQFF
>many|TRBJ2-5|TRBV7-9
CASSFKGGALQETQYF
>many|TRBJ2-1|TRBV3-1
CASSPERNSYNEQFF